Here is one TCR beta chain with its context. Its antigen is not known. The data originate from a study of cytomegalovirus exposure and HLA in healthy donors. General study results and limits: Most TCR sequences were seen very rarely across donors, but some public TCRs occurred in many. A later analysis reportedly found that, within productive TCRs, an Asian-associated ancestry cluster had fewer N-insertions than the mean observed across the roughly 730 donors.

PCR primers comprised 60 Vbeta and 13 Jbeta primers. Sequencing was performed with immunoSEQ multiplex PCR; in TCRdb, only in-frame clones are kept and a portion is missing. This table holds 90,000 to 95,000 clones, 65% to 85% found once. The source material was PBMCs. The origin of this receptor is a man aged 18 to 30 in good health and CMV-seronegative.

The CDR3 sequence: CASSLRVTNTEAFF. The CDR3 DNA follows: TGTGCCAGCAGCTTGCGGGTGACGAACACTGAAGCTTTCTTT. The chain combines TRBV5-5 with TRBJ1-1; D not certain. Germline V CDR1 and CDR2: SGHKS, YYEKEE (reference sequence). The CDR3 has 14 residues. Trimming took 1 base from V and 1 from J, leaving 8 bases between them.